This T cell receptor (beta chain) was profiled in a study of cytomegalovirus exposure and HLA in healthy donors. Only in-frame clones appear in the TCRdb table, and some are missing; sequencing was by immunoSEQ multiplex PCR. This table has some 140,000 clones, 82% appearing once. This clone was seen only a few times. This CDR3 comprises 14 residues. Germline V gene lookup returns CDR1 KGHSH and CDR2 LQKENI. V was pared by 5 bases and J by 0 bases, with 10 bases between. The chain employs TRBV18 and TRBJ1-2, with D tentatively TRBD1 (6 bases). The material sequenced was PBMCs. The source of this sequence is a man aged 25-45 years in good health and CMV-seropositive. Here the CDR3 DNA reads TGTGCCAGCTCAATTGAGGGGGCTAACTATGGCTACACCTTC. Its translation is CASSIEGANYGYTF.